This TCR beta chain originates from a study of T-cell reconstitution after alpha-beta-depleted transplantation in children (dated by TCRdb to between 2015 and 2016). For context, the study as a whole: The study quantitatively tracked T-cell immune reconstitution after TCRalphabeta/CD19-depleted allogeneic hematopoietic cell transplantation in children using TCR repertoire profiling. Broader findings and caveats from the paper: About two months after transplant, the apparently early recovery of alphabetaT-cell counts reportedly depended on just several hundred clones that had expanded rapidly and came from non-depleted graft cells. The frequencies of hyperexpanded clones fell over the following months, and after one year, T-cell counts and TCRbeta diversity were mostly attributed to newly produced T cells. In some patients, the high TCRbeta diversity seen at day 60 was put down to recipient T cells and intrathymic progenitors that had survived conditioning.

The CDR3 runs 14 residues from the cysteine to the phenylalanine. Here the CDR3 DNA is all that survives: 42 bases in frame from base 1. Taken from the germline V gene (reference sequence), the CDR1 and CDR2 loops are GTSNPN and SVGIG. Concerning this clonotype itself: No cognate antigen has been identified for it. A junction boundary mismatches the germline segment, possibly from a read error.

The method behind the library was PCR. TCRdb names Illumina HiSeq 2500 as the instrument used. TCR library preparation used molecular barcoding, with unique molecular identifiers applied to normalize quantification of the TCRbeta repertoire. Using fastp trimming at Q25 and MiXCR clonotype assembly, TCRdb reanalyzed the public sequencing data and kept in-frame beta chains. For every CDR3 protein sequence, its rows merge into one entry that carries the most common genes and DNA. The sample data list about 500,000 distinct CDR3 sequences, and over 10% of these were observed just once. The top ten hold 14% of the sample. The label giving this sample's treatment or condition can be read as: allogeneic hematopoietic cell transplantation with graft depleted of TCRalphabeta T cells and CD19 B cells. The transplant recipients were children given TCRalphabeta/CD19-depleted allogeneic hematopoietic cell grafts.

The sequence came from a female patient aged 2-9 years who had a stem cell transplant for aplastic anemia, so the T cells may come from the graft donor. The rearranged segments are TRBV30 and TRBJ2-1; TRBD2 is possibly the D segment (5 matching bases). Sequencing used PBMCs, mostly from graft donor cells, obtained 180 days after TCRalphabeta/CD19-depleted stem cell transplant. The CDR3 here reads CSWRPRAAYNEQFF. The DNA sequence is as follows: TGTTCCTGGCGACCGCGGGCAGCCTACAATGAGCAGTTCTTC.